A selection of T cell receptor beta chains follows, all from one sample in a study of OX40 agonist ivuxolimab in advanced cancers. This table comes from immunoSEQ multiplex PCR, and its TCRdb copy is limited to in-frame clones, with some not included. The sample includes approximately 77,000 clones, approximately 90% of them seen just once. The source material was CD4+ or CD8+ T cells sorted from blood, sampled in a trial of the OX40 agonist ivuxolimab. Every receptor here comes from an adult with an advanced solid tumor such as melanoma, head and neck, liver or kidney cancer. Both conserved end residues are part of each CDR3. Each record gives: D gene, V gene, J gene, clone size, CDR3 protein, CDR3 DNA. A D gene is named only where the DNA matches it firmly. Size values are once, few and many counts, or a class for expanded clones, and some rows have none.

TRBD1	TRBV11-3	TRBJ2-1	-	CASSLEALGQNYNEQFF	TGTGCCAGCAGCTTAGAGGCGTTGGGACAGAACTACAATGAGCAGTTCTTC
-	TRBV15	TRBJ2-3	-	CATSRVVGRDTQYF	TGTGCCACCAGCAGGGTAGTGGGACGCGATACGCAGTATTTT
-	TRBV5-6	TRBJ1-5	-	CASSLGEGQGNQPQHF	TGTGCCAGCAGCTTGGGGGAGGGGCAGGGGAATCAGCCCCAGCATTTT
-	TRBV5-6	TRBJ2-4	-	CACSRWAGNIQYF	TGTGCCTGTTCGCGATGGGCTGGAAACATTCAGTACTTC
TRBD1	TRBV7-2	TRBJ2-2	-	CASSSDRVPTGELFF	TGTGCCAGCAGCTCAGACAGGGTTCCGACCGGGGAGCTGTTTTTT
-	TRBV7-2	TRBJ2-6	-	CASSLSGRVSGANVLTF	TGTGCCAGCAGCTTATCAGGACGGGTCTCTGGGGCCAACGTCCTGACTTTC
TRBD2	TRBV6-4	TRBJ2-2	-	CASSDSASGRHTGELFF	TGTGCCAGCAGTGACTCGGCTAGCGGGAGACACACCGGGGAGCTGTTTTTT
-	TRBV27	TRBJ1-4	-	CASRGLGRMGEKLFF	TGTGCCAGCAGAGGTTTAGGCCGAATGGGGGAAAAACTGTTTTTT
TRBD1	TRBV7-8	TRBJ2-7	once	CASSSDRGSSYEQYF	TGTGCCAGCAGCTCCGACAGGGGGAGCTCCTACGAGCAGTACTTC
-	TRBV7-9	TRBJ2-3	-	CASSLTDTQYF	TGTGCCAGCAGCTTAACAGATACGCAGTATTTT
-	TRBV28	TRBJ1-1	-	CASSLPGGEAFF	TGTGCCAGCAGTTTGCCAGGCGGTGAAGCTTTCTTT
-	TRBV27	TRBJ2-2	-	CASSTKGQGGTGELFF	TGTGCCAGCAGTACAAAAGGCCAGGGGGGCACCGGGGAGCTGTTTTTT
-	TRBV7-2	TRBJ1-3	once	CASSPGGSGNTIYF	TGTGCCAGCAGCCCGGGGGGTTCTGGAAACACCATATATTTT